These 15 T cell receptor beta chains originate from one sample sequenced in a study of blood T cell repertoires in COVID-19. Generated by immunoSEQ multiplex PCR, the TCRdb table keeps only in-frame clones and is missing some. Of roughly 330,000 clones in the sample, 86% are singletons; the top ten hold about 10%. The sequencing input was PBMCs or T cells enriched from blood (not recorded which). The receptors originated from a woman aged 18-29 years who had recovered from COVID-19.

This clone was counted many times. DNA of the CDR3: TGTGCCAGCATCCGGGGTGACGGAAACATGAACACTGAAGCTTTCTTT. Residues: CASIRGDGNMNTEAFF. The chain has TRBV11-1 and TRBJ1-1; D ambiguous. In germline, CDR1 is SGHAT, CDR2 FQDESV (reference sequence). There are 16 residues in the CDR3. The V gene lost 7 bases and the J gene lost 0 bases, with 18 bases spanning the gap.

The chain employs TRBV30 and TRBJ1-2; D ambiguous. Per the germline V gene, CDR1 is GTSNPN and CDR2 is SVGIG (reference sequence). The CDR3 consists of 13 residues. Deletions cut 4 bases from V and 5 bases from J, with 14 bases between. CDR3 amino acids: CAWISHGLYGYTF. The CDR3 coding sequence is TGTGCCTGGATATCCCACGGACTATATGGCTACACCTTC.

V is TRBV5-1 and J is TRBJ1-2, with 7 bases fitting TRBD1. Germline trimming cut 3 bases from V and 5 bases from J; bases unmatched to any gene: 10. CDR3 length: 15 amino acids. CDR1 and CDR2 (germline): SGHRS, YFSETQ. CDR3 region: CASSSRQGSPYGYTF. Here the CDR3 DNA reads TGCGCCAGCAGCTCACGACAGGGAAGTCCTTATGGCTACACCTTC.

V gene TRBV19 combines with J gene TRBJ1-3, with D unclear. Trimming pared 4 bases from V and 0 bases from J, leaving 10 bases between. The CDR3 contains 15 residues. Per the germline V gene, CDR1 is LNHDA and CDR2 is SQIVND (reference sequence). The CDR3 spells CASSTLQISGNTIYF. In DNA form, the CDR3 reads TGTGCCAGTAGTACCCTACAGATCTCTGGAAACACCATATATTTT.

J is TRBJ1-2 and V is TRBV5-6, with unresolved D. V was cut by 1 base and J by 4 bases, with 11 bases left in between. The CDR3 runs 14 residues. Germline assignment: CDR1 SGHDT and CDR2 YYEEEE. DNA for the CDR3: TGTGCCAGCAGCTTGTCTGGCGGAGGCTATGGCTACACCTTC. Its translation: CASSLSGGGYGYTF.

The chain combines TRBV3-1 (or the pseudogene TRBV3-2) with TRBJ1-1; the match to TRBD1 covers 10 bases. This CDR3 comprises 13 residues. CDR1 is LGHDT, CDR2 YNNKEL, per germline (reference sequence). V trimming: 4 bases; J trimming: 7 bases; junction bases outside the gene matches: 3. The CDR3 bases are TGTGCCAGCAGCCCGACAGGGGGCAATGAAGCTTTCTTT. Translation: CASSPTGGNEAFF.

The J gene is TRBJ2-7, the V gene TRBV5-1; 8 positions match TRBD2. The J segment lost 3 bases and the V segment lost 2 bases, leaving 4 bases of the junction unmatched. The CDR3 has 14 residues. Germline assignment: CDR1 SGHRS and CDR2 YFSETQ. CDR3 nucleotide sequence: TGCGCCAGCAGCTTCACTAGCGGAAGCTACGAGCAGTACTTC. Translating it yields CASSFTSGSYEQYF.

The V call is TRBV5-8, the J call TRBJ1-1; unclear D gene. This CDR3 region has 12 residues. V lost 4 bases, J lost 1 base, and 5 bases lay in between. Germline CDR1 is SGHTS and CDR2 is YDEGEE. As DNA, the CDR3 is TGTGCCAGCAGCCCGGGGAACACTGAAGCTTTCTTT. It codes for CASSPGNTEAFF.

This chain uses TRBV28 with TRBJ1-1, with D tentatively TRBD1 (6 bases). Germline V gives CDR1 MDHEN, CDR2 SYDVKM. V was shortened by 6 bases and J by 5 bases, with 16 bases between the two germline ends. CDR3 length: 14 amino acids. The CDR3 spells CASSPVGGRTEAFF. DNA of the CDR3: TGTGCCAGCAGCCCCGTCGGGGGGCGGACTGAAGCTTTCTTT.

This chain connects TRBV5-4 to TRBJ2-2, with 8 bases identical to TRBD1. Germline V gene sequence: CDR1 SGHNT, CDR2 YYREEE (reference sequence). CDR3 length equals 15 residues. Trimming at V came to 4 bases and at J to 1 base, leaving 3 bases not matched to a gene. CDR3 loop: CASSRGQENTGELFF. Here the CDR3 DNA reads TGTGCCAGCAGCCGGGGACAGGAGAACACCGGGGAGCTGTTTTTT.

The chain carries TRBV6-2 or TRBV6-3 and TRBJ2-5, with D possibly being TRBD2 (5 bases). This CDR3 has 13 amino acids. Germline CDR1 MNHEY, CDR2 SVGEGT. Trimming removed 4 bases at V and 3 bases at J, with 9 bases between. The CDR3 DNA reads TGTGCCAGCAGTTCAGACTACAAAGAGACCCAGTACTTC. Its translation is CASSSDYKETQYF.

J is TRBJ1-1 and V is TRBV29-1, with a possible D match to TRBD1 (5 bases). Trimming took off 7 bases at V and 7 bases at J, with 19 bases between the two ends. The germline V gene has CDR1 SQVTM and CDR2 ANQGSEA. The CDR3 runs to 13 residues. The DNA for the CDR3 is TGCAGCGGGTGGGGCCAAGAGAATAGTGAAGCTTTCTTT. Amino acid sequence: CSGWGQENSEAFF.

The chain couples TRBV25-1 to TRBJ2-7; D possibly corresponds to TRBD1 (5 bases). CDR3 size: 14 residues. CDR1 and CDR2 (germline): MGHDK, SYGVNS. Trimming took 3 bases from V and 2 from J, leaving 11 bases between them. In nucleotides, the CDR3 is TGTGCCAGCAGTGAGGAAGGGGTACCCTACGAGCAGTACTTC. Its protein product is CASSEEGVPYEQYF.

The chain couples TRBV3-1 (or the pseudogene TRBV3-2) to TRBJ2-1; TRBD2 aligns across 8 bases. V was pared by 1 base and J by 4 bases, with 6 bases of the junction left unmatched. Germline V gene data show CDR1 as LGHDT and CDR2 as YNNKEL (reference sequence). The CDR3 has 16 amino acids. CDR3 DNA: TGTGCCAGCAGCCAAGGGCCGGGAGGGCCGTACAATGAGCAGTTCTTC. It specifies CASSQGPGGPYNEQFF.

The genes are TRBV4-1 and TRBJ1-2, with D possibly TRBD1 on 6 matching bases. The CDR3 consists of 13 residues. In germline, CDR1 is MGHRA, CDR2 YSYEKL. V shed 4 bases and J shed 7 bases, with 13 bases lying between them. The CDR3 DNA follows: TGCGCCAGCAGCCCCCAGGGGCTCGGTGGCTACACCTTC. Its translation: CASSPQGLGGYTF.